This note documents a single T cell receptor (beta chain) sequence. Antigen unknown. The sample comes from a study of CXCR3-negative and CXCR3-positive naive CD8 T cells. Study-wide results and limits: With respect to TRBV-TRBJ usage, naive CXCR3-negative and CXCR3-positive cells were similar; memory differed. Higher TRB CDR3 hydrophobicity marked CXCR3-positive naive cells relative to CXCR3-negative naive cells.

In preparing the TRB cDNA libraries, 5' RACE with UMI labels was used. After re-calling the 5' RACE reads, TCRdb lists one entry per CDR3 protein, DNA absent. Its table records approximately 100,000 distinct CDR3 sequences. Germline assignment: CDR1 MGHRA and CDR2 YSYEKL. CDR3 length: 12 residues. With 250,000 to 350,000 cells each, the CD8+ T cell subsets were individually sorted in triplicate. Naive cells were sorted as CD45RO-, CCR7+, CD27+ and CD95-. Source material: naive CXCR3- CD8+ T cells from blood. Documented subset: CD45RO-CCR7+CD27+CD95- naive CD8+ T cells lacking CXCR3 (TNR3-). V is TRBV4-1 and J is TRBJ1-2. The receptor's source is a human donor in good health. Some clones in this sample may be carry-over from other donors' samples. The CDR3 reads CASSQGGWGYTF.